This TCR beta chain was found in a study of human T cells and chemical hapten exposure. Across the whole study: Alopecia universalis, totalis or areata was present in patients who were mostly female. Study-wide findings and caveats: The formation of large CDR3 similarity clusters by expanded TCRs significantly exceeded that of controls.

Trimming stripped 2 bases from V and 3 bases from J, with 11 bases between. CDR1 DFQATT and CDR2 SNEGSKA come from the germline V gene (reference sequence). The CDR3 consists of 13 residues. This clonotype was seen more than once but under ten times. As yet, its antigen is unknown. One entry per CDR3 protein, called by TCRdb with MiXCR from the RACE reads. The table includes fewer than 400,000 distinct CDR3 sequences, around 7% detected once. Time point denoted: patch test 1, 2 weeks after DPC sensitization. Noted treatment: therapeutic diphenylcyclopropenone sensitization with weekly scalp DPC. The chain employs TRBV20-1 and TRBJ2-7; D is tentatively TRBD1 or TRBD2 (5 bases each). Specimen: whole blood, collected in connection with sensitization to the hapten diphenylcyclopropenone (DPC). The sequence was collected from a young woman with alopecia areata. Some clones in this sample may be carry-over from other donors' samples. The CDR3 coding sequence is TGCAGTGCTAGATTTAGAGGGGACTACGAGCAGTACTTC. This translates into CSARFRGDYEQYF.